This T cell receptor beta chain is from a study of shared clonotypes between healthy human individuals. Only in-frame clones appear in the TCRdb table, and some are missing; sequencing was by immunoSEQ multiplex PCR. The data show some 2 million clones, 85% to 95% seen once. A note on this clone: Other DNA variants within this sample encode the same CDR3.

The CDR3 loop spans 14 amino acids. Germline loops: CDR1 SGDLS, CDR2 YYNGEE. V was pared by 3 bases and J by 3 bases, with 3 bases of the junction left unmatched. CD8 cells regarded as naive lacked CD45RO, were positively chosen for CCR7, and omitted terminally differentiated effector memory CD45RA+ cells. The sample taken for sequencing was naive CD8+ T cells sorted from blood. J is TRBJ2-7 and V is TRBV9; TRBD1 aligns across 10 bases. The source of this sequence is a man between 18 and 29 years old in good health. The DNA of the CDR3 is TGTGCCAGCAGCGCCGGACAGGGGGACTACGAGCAGTACTTC. Its protein product is CASSAGQGDYEQYF.